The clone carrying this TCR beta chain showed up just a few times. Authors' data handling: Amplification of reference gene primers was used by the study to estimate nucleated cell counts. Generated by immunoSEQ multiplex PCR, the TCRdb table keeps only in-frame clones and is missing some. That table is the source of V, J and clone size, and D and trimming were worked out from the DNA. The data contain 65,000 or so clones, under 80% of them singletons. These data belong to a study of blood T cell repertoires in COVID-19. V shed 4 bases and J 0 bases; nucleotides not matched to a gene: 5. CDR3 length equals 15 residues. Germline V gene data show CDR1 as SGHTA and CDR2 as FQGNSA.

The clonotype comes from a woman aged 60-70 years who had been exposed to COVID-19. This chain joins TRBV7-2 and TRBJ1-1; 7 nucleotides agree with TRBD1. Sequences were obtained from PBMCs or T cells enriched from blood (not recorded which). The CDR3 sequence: CASSWTTGLNTEAFF. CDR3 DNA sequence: TGTGCCAGCAGCTGGACGACAGGGTTGAACACTGAAGCTTTCTTT.